Listed below are T cell receptor beta chains from one sample, sequenced in a study of CD8+ T cells in alopecia areata. TCRdb's copy holds only in-frame clones and misses some; the assay was immunoSEQ multiplex PCR. Here the sample spans roughly 220,000 clones, more than 30% being singletons. The source material was CD4+ T cells sorted from blood, sampled at roughly week 30, from a patient treated with tofacitinib. All receptors derive from a human donor with alopecia areata. CDR3s include the opening cysteine and the closing phenylalanine or tryptophan. Clone size is shown for a subset of rows, as once, few, many or a class of expanded clone.

TRBV7-9	-	TRBJ2-7	CASSSVGAGRAYEQYF
TRBV4-1	few	TRBJ2-7	CASSQERTGAYEQYF
TRBV29-1	few	TRBJ1-1	CSVERVNTEAFF
TRBV7-9	few	TRBJ2-1	CASSFGTLSYNEQFF
TRBV5-1	-	TRBJ2-1	CASSSPEGGPYNEQFF
TRBV6-5	few	TRBJ1-1	CASSRSEAFF
TRBV29-1	-	TRBJ2-1	CSVTGVPEANEQFF
TRBV29-1	-	TRBJ1-2	CSVGGAEGYTF
TRBV4-1	many	TRBJ2-3	CASSQLASHSTDTQYF
TRBV4-2	-	TRBJ2-2	CASSPGRVRTGELFF
TRBV29-1	-	TRBJ2-3	CSVLAGGSADTQYF
TRBV19	-	TRBJ2-6	CASSIRLEANVLTF
TRBV19	-	TRBJ2-1	CASPGPGATNEQFF
TRBV5-1	-	TRBJ2-7	CASSRDGGPYEQYF
TRBV2	-	TRBJ2-7	CASSYDYEQYF
TRBV7-2	few	TRBJ2-7	CASSSQGHEQYF
TRBV9	few	TRBJ1-2	CASSVVDQGASTYGSYGYTF
TRBV19	-	TRBJ2-7	CASSIEGAGRKRNEQYF
TRBV21-1	-	TRBJ1-5	CASSKDQGRSQPQHF
TRBV7-8	-	TRBJ2-3	CASSARIGQGATDTQYF
TRBV5-1	-	TRBJ2-3	CASSLRLAGFSTDTQYF
TRBV2	-	TRBJ1-1	CASSATVNTEAFF
TRBV29-1	-	TRBJ2-1	CSVTTGTGDNEQFF
TRBV30	-	TRBJ1-5	CAWSVRAGGQPQHF
TRBV7-8	-	TRBJ2-7	CASTRTLFYEQYF
TRBV7-6	-	TRBJ2-1	CASSASPTGNNEQFF
TRBV5-4	few	TRBJ2-1	CASSPNGDRNNEQFF
TRBV29-1	-	TRBJ2-3	CSVGGGVADTQYF
TRBV7-2	few	TRBJ2-5	CASSLAVGETQYF
TRBV30	-	TRBJ1-1	CAWSVSEYTEAFF
TRBV6-5	-	TRBJ1-2	CASSLAQGGGYTF
TRBV6-6	-	TRBJ1-5	CASSQSRQGMNQPQHF
TRBV5-1	once	TRBJ2-1	CASSLEWDEIFF
TRBV2	-	TRBJ1-1	CASEVQADTEAFF
TRBV9	-	TRBJ2-1	CASSVVGRNNEQFF
TRBV6-5	few	TRBJ1-1	CASTGQGNTEAFF
TRBV2	-	TRBJ2-2	CASTSTGSETGELFF
TRBV2	few	TRBJ2-7	CASSPAFYEQYF